This passage covers 29 T cell receptor beta chains from one sample sequenced in a study of blood T cell repertoires in COVID-19. Generated by immunoSEQ multiplex PCR, the TCRdb table keeps only in-frame clones and is missing some. Of about 300,000 clones listed, less than 85% are singletons. Sequencing was done on a sample of peripheral blood. These receptors all come from a human donor with COVID-19, enrolled during active disease. The donor label of this sample is uncertain.

The rearrangement joins TRBV15 to TRBJ1-2, with no clear D. This CDR3 is 12 amino acids long. With 0 bases removed from V and 4 bases from J, the gap between germline ends came to 3 bases. Germline assignment: CDR1 LNHNV and CDR2 YYDKDF (reference sequence). The CDR3 DNA reads TGTGCCACCAGCAGAGATCGCTATGGCTACACCTTC. Translated, it gives CATSRDRYGYTF.

The gene calls are TRBV28 and TRBJ1-3; D unresolved. V lost 5 bases and J lost 5, with 10 bases in between. Germline CDR1 MDHEN, CDR2 SYDVKM. The CDR3 spans 13 residues. The CDR3 bases are TGTGCCAGCAGTAAAGAACAGCGAAACACCATATATTTT. This sequence encodes CASSKEQRNTIYF.

The chain couples TRBV18 to TRBJ1-6; weak D call: TRBD1 (5 bases). In germline, CDR1 is KGHSH, CDR2 LQKENI. This CDR3 contains 15 residues. Trimming stripped 2 bases from V and 7 bases from J, with 12 bases between. The CDR3: CASSPGLQGNSPLHF. Written as DNA, the CDR3 is TGTGCCAGCTCACCAGGGTTGCAGGGCAATTCACCCCTCCACTTT.

This clone was recorded a few times. The chain couples TRBV6-7 to TRBJ2-5; no reliable D call. TRBV6-7 is an ORF, with its function uncertain. V was cut by 5 bases and J by 1 base, with 20 bases left in between. The CDR3 length is 17 residues. CDR3 sequence reads: CASSPFRSWPPQETQYF. CDR3 DNA: TGTGCCAGCAGTCCCTTCCGGAGCTGGCCGCCCCAAGAGACCCAGTACTTC.

In this sample, this clone turned up a few times. The chain couples TRBV19 to TRBJ1-5; D perhaps matches TRBD1 (6 bases). V dropped 6 bases and J dropped 1 base, with 10 bases sitting between them. The germline CDR1 and CDR2 sequences are LNHDA and SQIVND (reference sequence). The length of the CDR3 is 14 residues. The CDR3 loop reads CASSLDRSNQPQHF. CDR3 in DNA: TGTGCCAGTAGCCTAGACAGGAGCAATCAGCCCCAGCATTTT.

The CDR3 coding sequence is TGTGCCAGCAGCTTGGGTTCCGGGACAGGGGGCCAACCCCTCCACTTT. Amino acid sequence: CASSLGSGTGGQPLHF. This sequence joins TRBV9 and TRBJ1-6; 12 nucleotides agree with TRBD1. The trim removed 4 bases at V and 12 bases at J, leaving 11 bases unmatched. This CDR3 is built from 16 residues. CDR1 is SGDLS and CDR2 is YYNGEE in the germline V gene.

The rearrangement uses TRBV7-2 and TRBJ1-4; 10 bases align to TRBD1. There are 15 residues in the CDR3. V was pared by 5 bases and J by 5 bases, with 5 bases of the junction left unmatched. Germline CDR1 reads SGHTA; CDR2 reads FQGNSA. The CDR3 DNA follows: TGTGCCAGCAGCCCCGGGGGACAGGGGAATGAAAAACTGTTTTTT. Residues: CASSPGGQGNEKLFF.

This clone was observed once. The rearrangement links TRBV19 to TRBJ1-4, with a possible D match to TRBD1 (5 bases). The germline CDR1 and CDR2 sequences are LNHDA and SQIVND (reference sequence). There are 13 residues in the CDR3. Trimming took 6 bases from V and 8 from J, leaving 13 bases between them. CDR3 sequence: CASSSGGGEKLFF. The CDR3 nucleotides read TGTGCCAGTAGCTCGGGCGGGGGAGAAAAACTGTTTTTT.

The chain has TRBV30 and TRBJ2-2; D is unclear. V was trimmed by 1 base and J by 6 bases, leaving 6 bases between them. Germline CDR1 is GTSNPN and CDR2 is SVGIG (reference sequence). The CDR3 spans 12 residues. CDR3 sequence reads: CAWSALSGELFF. The CDR3 nucleotides are TGTGCCTGGAGTGCTCTCTCCGGGGAGCTGTTTTTT. The whole variable domain, remainder taken from reference TRBV30 and TRBJ2-2, is SQTIHQWPATLVQPVGSPLSLECTVEGTSNPNLYWYRQAAGRGLQLLFYSVGIGQISSEVPQNLSASRPQDRQFILSSKKLLLSDSGFYLCAWSALSGELFFGEGSRLTVL.

The chain carries TRBV7-9 and TRBJ2-5; 12 positions agree with TRBD1. The trim removed 5 bases at V and 4 bases at J, leaving 5 bases unmatched. The CDR3 is made up of 15 amino acids. Germline V gene data show CDR1 as SEHNR and CDR2 as FQNEAQ (reference sequence). CDR3 protein: CASSAGQGAGETQYF. As DNA, the CDR3 is TGTGCCAGCAGCGCGGGACAGGGGGCTGGAGAGACCCAGTACTTC.

The CDR3 coding sequence is TGTGCCAGCAAACAGGGGGCCTACAATGAGCAGTTCTTC. Its protein product is CASKQGAYNEQFF. The rearrangement uses TRBV27 and TRBJ2-1; TRBD1 agrees at 8 bases. The CDR3 is made up of 13 amino acids. Per germline, CDR1 MNHEY and CDR2 SMNVEV (reference sequence). V trimming: 7 bases; J trimming: 2 bases; junction bases outside the gene matches: 1.

This sequence joins TRBV7-3 and TRBJ2-3; 8 nucleotides match TRBD2. Germline CDR1 reads SGHTA; CDR2 reads FQGTGA. The length of the CDR3 is 12 residues. With 5 bases clipped from V and 10 bases from J, the junction kept 5 bases outside the gene matches. CDR3 nucleotide sequence: TGTGCCAGCAGCCCAGTAGCGGGACCGCAGTATTTT. It yields the protein CASSPVAGPQYF.

The count of this clone is one. The CDR3 spells CASKGSGSYRGLANEKLFF. In nucleotides, the CDR3 is TGTGCCAGCAAAGGGTCGGGGTCTTACAGGGGGCTGGCTAATGAAAAACTGTTTTTT. The chain combines TRBV27 with TRBJ1-4; TRBD1 matches 9 bases. The CDR3 is made up of 19 amino acids. V was clipped by 7 bases and J by 3 bases; unmatched bases: 18. The V gene's germline CDR1 is MNHEY and CDR2 SMNVEV (reference sequence).

The rearrangement uses TRBV5-4 and TRBJ2-5; no firm D call. The CDR3 is 13 amino acids. Trimming pared 2 bases from V and 0 bases from J, leaving 5 bases between. In germline, CDR1 is SGHNT, CDR2 YYREEE (reference sequence). The DNA of the CDR3 is TGTGCCAGCAGCTTAGCGAACCAAGAGACCCAGTACTTC. Translation gives CASSLANQETQYF.

The rearrangement uses TRBV6-5 and TRBJ2-1; TRBD1 matches 7 bases. The CDR3 extends over 14 amino acids. Germline lookup yields CDR1 MNHEY and CDR2 SVGAGI. The V gene end was trimmed by 6 bases and the J gene end by 2 bases; junction bases not matched to a gene: 4. For the CDR3, the DNA is TGTGCCAGCAGCCGTGACAGGGCCTACAATGAGCAGTTCTTC. Translating gives CASSRDRAYNEQFF.

The chain uses TRBV28 and TRBJ1-1; D is ambiguous. Looked up from germline, CDR1 is MDHEN and CDR2 is SYDVKM. The CDR3 spans 12 residues. V was trimmed by 6 bases and J by 1 base, leaving 6 bases between them. In DNA, the CDR3 is TGTGCCAGCAGCCCTTCGAACACTGAAGCTTTCTTT. Amino acids: CASSPSNTEAFF. The full variable domain, completed using reference TRBV28 and TRBJ1-1, is DVKVTQSSRYLVKRTGEKVFLECVQDMDHENMFWYRQDPGLGLRLIYFSYDVKMKEKGDIPEGYSVSREKKERFSLILESASTNQTSMYLCASSPSNTEAFFGQGTRLTVV.

The rearrangement uses TRBV6-6 and TRBJ2-5, with D hard to call. In germline, CDR1 is MNHNY, CDR2 SVGAGI (reference sequence). The CDR3 spans 12 residues. This CDR3 reads CASSPTEETQYF. CDR3 coding DNA: TGTGCAAGTAGTCCCACGGAAGAGACCCAGTACTTC.

The gene calls are TRBV19 and TRBJ1-2; unclear D gene. Trimming took 6 bases from V and 7 from J, leaving 15 bases between them. The germline V gene has CDR1 LNHDA and CDR2 SQIVND (reference sequence). The CDR3 runs to 13 residues. CDR3 bases: TGTGCCAGTAGAAATCACCAGGTGGCTGGCTACACCTTC. This gives the protein CASRNHQVAGYTF.

CDR3: CASTPTGGSPLHF. CDR3 sequence (DNA): TGTGCCAGCACCCCCACGGGGGGTTCACCCCTCCACTTT. The gene calls are TRBV6-5 and TRBJ1-6; a possible D gene is TRBD1 (5 bases). CDR3 size: 13 residues. Germline CDR1 MNHEY, CDR2 SVGAGI. V was cut by 7 bases and J by 9 bases, with 13 bases left in between.

The chain joins TRBV5-1 to TRBJ2-7; 7 bases agree with TRBD2. This CDR3 is built from 13 residues. V trimming: 4 bases; J trimming: 5 bases; junction bases outside the gene matches: 6. CDR1 and CDR2 (germline): SGHRS, YFSETQ. DNA of the CDR3: TGCGCCAGCAGCGACGGACTAGACCACGAGCAGTACTTC. It is translated as CASSDGLDHEQYF.

The sample holds a few counts of this clone. The rearrangement links TRBV9 to TRBJ2-7; 7 bases agree with TRBD1. Germline CDR1 reads SGDLS; CDR2 reads YYNGEE. The CDR3 is 15 amino acids. V trimming: 1 base; J trimming: 1 base; junction bases outside the gene matches: 5. CDR3 sequence: CASSVYPGQSYEQYF. The CDR3 nucleotides are TGTGCCAGCAGCGTATATCCGGGACAGTCCTACGAGCAGTACTTC.

The rearrangement uses TRBV14 and TRBJ2-1; 8 bases fit TRBD2. J lost 6 bases, V lost 4 bases, and 8 bases had no gene match. The CDR3 covers 15 residues. CDR1 and CDR2 (germline): SGHDN, FVKESK. Here the CDR3 DNA reads TGTGCCAGCAGCCCCGGGGTAGCGGGATCCAATGAGCAGTTCTTC. This codes for CASSPGVAGSNEQFF. The full variable domain, rest sourced from reference TRBV14 and TRBJ2-1, is EAGVTQFPSHSVIEKGQTVTLRCDPISGHDNLYWYRRVMGKEIKFLLHFVKESKQDESGMPNNRFLAERTGGTYSTLKVQPAELEDSGVYFCASSPGVAGSNEQFFGPGTRLTVL.

The gene calls are TRBV6-5 and TRBJ1-1; D might be TRBD1 (5 bases). Germline CDR1 is MNHEY and CDR2 is SVGAGI. This CDR3 comprises 14 residues. V gave up 5 bases and J gave up 1 base, with 11 bases separating them. The CDR3 loop reads CASSLLQENTEAFF. For the CDR3, the DNA is TGTGCCAGCAGTCTTTTACAGGAGAACACTGAAGCTTTCTTT.

CDR3 bases: TGTGCCAGCAGCGTTGGTGGCGGGAGGGCAGATACGCAGTATTTT. This sequence encodes CASSVGGGRADTQYF. This chain connects TRBV9 to TRBJ2-3; 9 bases align to TRBD2. Germline CDR1 is SGDLS and CDR2 is YYNGEE. The junction had 5 bases not matched to a gene; V was cut back by 2 bases and J by 4 bases. CDR3 length: 15 amino acids.

The V gene is TRBV6-1, the J gene TRBJ1-6; weak D call: TRBD1 (5 bases). Germline lookup yields CDR1 MNHNS and CDR2 SASEGT. This CDR3 has 13 residues. V lost 0 bases and J 10 bases, leaving 7 bases between the germline ends. The CDR3 bases are TGTGCCAGCAGTGAAGCGCGGGACTCACCCCTCCACTTT. It is translated as CASSEARDSPLHF.

DNA of the CDR3: TGTGCCAGCTCACCTACTGGGGAGGGAGACACTGAAGCTTTCTTT. This gives the protein CASSPTGEGDTEAFF. J is TRBJ1-1 and V is TRBV18; unclear D gene. Germline loops: CDR1 KGHSH, CDR2 LQKENI. The CDR3 covers 15 residues. Trimming took 3 bases from V and 3 from J, leaving 14 bases between them.

V is TRBV4-1 and J is TRBJ2-6; TRBD1 matches 9 bases. The CDR3 totals 17 residues. Germline V gene lookup returns CDR1 MGHRA and CDR2 YSYEKL. V shed 3 bases and J 4 bases; nucleotides not matched to a gene: 7. The CDR3 nucleotides are TGCGCCAGCAGCCAGACCGGGACAGGGACCGGGGCCAACGTCCTGACTTTC. This sequence encodes CASSQTGTGTGANVLTF.

The table lists this clone with a count of one. The CDR3 sequence: CAWNIIGQGGEQYF. CDR3 DNA: TGTGCCTGGAACATCATAGGACAGGGGGGAGAGCAGTACTTC. The chain is built from TRBV30 and TRBJ2-7; TRBD1 agrees at 10 bases. Trimming cost V 4 bases and J 7 bases; bases outside gene matches: 10. Germline values: CDR1 GTSNPN, CDR2 SVGIG (reference sequence). CDR3 length equals 14 residues. Drawing the rest from reference TRBV30 and TRBJ2-7, the complete variable domain is SQTIHQWPATLVQPVGSPLSLECTVEGTSNPNLYWYRQAAGRGLQLLFYSVGIGQISSEVPQNLSASRPQDRQFILSSKKLLLSDSGFYLCAWNIIGQGGEQYFGPGTRLTVT.

Only one count was recorded for this clone. The chain carries TRBV14 and TRBJ2-3; TRBD1 matches at 8 bases. Germline V lookup: CDR1 SGHDN, CDR2 FVKESK. J lost 5 bases, V lost 5 bases, and 6 bases had no gene match. This CDR3 comprises 14 residues. CDR3 sequence (DNA): TGTGCCAGCAGCTTAAAGGACAGGGAAGATACGCAGTATTTT. Encoded protein: CASSLKDREDTQYF. The full variable domain, in which reference TRBV14 and TRBJ2-3 provide the parts outside the CDR3, is EAGVTQFPSHSVIEKGQTVTLRCDPISGHDNLYWYRRVMGKEIKFLLHFVKESKQDESGMPNNRFLAERTGGTYSTLKVQPAELEDSGVYFCASSLKDREDTQYFGPGTRLTVL.